A selection of T cell receptor beta chains follows, all from one sample in a study of T cells in Graves' hyperthyroidism and ophthalmopathy. TCRdb passed the multiplex PCR reads through MiXCR, listing each CDR3 protein once. The sample lists 280,000 or so distinct CDR3 sequences; 15% were seen once. Sequenced material: blood. Receptors were obtained from a woman between 45 and 65 years old with Graves' hyperthyroidism that later progressed to Graves' ophthalmopathy. CDR3s include the opening cysteine and the closing phenylalanine or tryptophan. D genes are given only for firm matches. Rows may omit the clone size; those that give it use once, few, many or a size class.

clone_size	v_call	j_call	d_call	cdr3_nt	cdr3_aa
.	TRBV10-3	TRBJ1-4	.	TGTGCCCCGGTGGGTAACTGTGGAAAACTGTTTTTT	CAPVGNCGKLFF
many	TRBV5-1	TRBJ2-3	TRBD2	TGCGCCAGCAGCTTGGGGACCCTGACTAGCGGGAGTGCAGATACGCAGTATTTT	CASSLGTLTSGSADTQYF
many	TRBV12-3/TRBV12-4	TRBJ1-2	.	TGTGCCAGCAAGACAAGACAGGACCTCAATGGCTACACCTTC	CASKTRQDLNGYTF
many	TRBV20-1	TRBJ1-1	.	TGCAGTGCCCAGAGCTCGGGAGGCACTGAAGCTTTCTTT	CSAQSSGGTEAFF
few	TRBV5-5	TRBJ2-3	TRBD2	TGTGCCAGCAGCTTACTAGCGGGAGAAACAGATACGCAGTATTTT	CASSLLAGETDTQYF
many	TRBV20-1	TRBJ2-1	TRBD1	TGCAGCGAAGGGGGACAGGGGGCCAATGAGCAGTTCTTC	CSEGGQGANEQFF
many	TRBV5-1	TRBJ2-7	TRBD2	TGCGCCAGCAGCTTGGGTCGACCGGGGCGGGAGTTCCCCTCCTACGAGCAGTACTTC	CASSLGRPGREFPSYEQYF
few	TRBV2	TRBJ1-3	.	TGTGCCATCACCGAGGGTCCAAGAAACACCATATATTTT	CAITEGPRNTIYF
.	TRBV9	TRBJ2-7	.	TGTGCCAGCAGCGATCCGGGGACAGGCGGGGGGCGTTACGAGCAGTACTTC	CASSDPGTGGGRYEQYF
many	TRBV28	TRBJ1-1	.	TGTGCCAGCACCCCGCCGGTTCTCTGGGATGGGACTGAAGCTTTCTTT	CASTPPVLWDGTEAFF
many	TRBV5-1	TRBJ2-1	.	TGCGCCAGCAGCCCGAGCGGTCCAAACTACAATGAGCAGTTCTTC	CASSPSGPNYNEQFF